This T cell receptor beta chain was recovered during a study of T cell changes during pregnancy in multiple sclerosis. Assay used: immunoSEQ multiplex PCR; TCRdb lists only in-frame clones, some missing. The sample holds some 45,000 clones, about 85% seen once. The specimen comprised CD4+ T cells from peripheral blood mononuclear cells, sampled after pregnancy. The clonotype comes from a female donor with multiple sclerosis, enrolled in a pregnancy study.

CDR3 in amino acids: CAWSVRGHQPQHF. The DNA of the CDR3 is TGTGCCTGGAGTGTAAGGGGCCATCAGCCCCAGCATTTT. This chain joins TRBV30 and TRBJ1-5; tentative D call: TRBD1 (5 bases). Germline lookup yields CDR1 GTSNPN and CDR2 SVGIG (reference sequence). This CDR3 contains 13 residues. The germline V and J ends were trimmed by 0 bases and 5 bases, with 8 bases remaining between them. The variable domain in full, with the rest retrieved from reference TRBV30 and TRBJ1-5, is SQTIHQWPATLVQPVGSPLSLECTVEGTSNPNLYWYRQAAGRGLQLLFYSVGIGQISSEVPQNLSASRPQDRQFILSSKKLLLSDSGFYLCAWSVRGHQPQHFGDGTRLSIL.